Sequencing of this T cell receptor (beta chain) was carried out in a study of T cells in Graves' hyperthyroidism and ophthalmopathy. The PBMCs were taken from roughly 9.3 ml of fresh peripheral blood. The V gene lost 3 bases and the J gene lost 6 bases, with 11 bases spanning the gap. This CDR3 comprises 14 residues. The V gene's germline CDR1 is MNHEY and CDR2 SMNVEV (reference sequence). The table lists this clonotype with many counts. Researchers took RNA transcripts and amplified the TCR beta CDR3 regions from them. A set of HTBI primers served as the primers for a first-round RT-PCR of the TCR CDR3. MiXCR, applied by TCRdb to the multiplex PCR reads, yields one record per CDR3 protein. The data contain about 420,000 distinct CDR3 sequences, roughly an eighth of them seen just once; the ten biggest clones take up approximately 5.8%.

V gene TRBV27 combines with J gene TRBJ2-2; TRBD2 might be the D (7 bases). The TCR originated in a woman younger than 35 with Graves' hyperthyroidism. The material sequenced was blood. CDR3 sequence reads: CASSFGGASGELFF. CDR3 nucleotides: TGTGCCAGCAGTTTTGGGGGGGCCTCCGGGGAGCTGTTTTTT.